This TCR beta chain was sequenced for a study of CD8 T cells in Susac syndrome (dated by TCRdb to about 2019). A note on the overall study: Repertoire sequencing was used to test whether CD8+ T cell activation and differentiation in Susac syndrome was antigen driven.

The CDR1 and CDR2 encoded by the germline V gene (reference sequence) are MNHEY and SMNVEV. V is pared back by 8 bases and J by 4 bases, with 17 bases lying between the germline termini. Inclusive of the bounding cysteine and phenylalanine, the CDR3 is 15 residues long. The sequence is cut down to CDR3 DNA, 45 bases in frame from base 1. As for this clonotype: Its cognate antigen has yet to be identified. No per-base quality is available; no much larger clone lies one base away.

Beyond this particular receptor, the publication reports: The number of individuals in the TCR sequencing and HLA analysis was recognized as being relatively small.

Peripheral blood CD8+ and CD4+ T cells from healthy donors, Susac syndrome patients and multiple sclerosis patients were profiled by high-throughput TCR beta sequencing. Multiple sclerosis controls were treatment-naive patients with stable or active relapsing-remitting disease fulfilling revised McDonald criteria. Bulk CD8+ and CD4+ T cells were purified by magnetic negative isolation, while CD8+ TEMRA cells were enriched using FACS. Blood was collected in EDTA tubes and processed within 24 hours, with PBMCs isolated through density gradient centrifugation. PBMCs intended for TCR sequencing were frozen in liquid nitrogen and were later thawed in a 37 degrees C water bath. A purity of at least 90% was achieved for sorted or isolated CD4+, CD8+ and CD8+ TEMRA cells. RNA was extracted with the RNeasy kit and roughly 0.45 to 1 ug was reverse transcribed using random hexamers. The immunoSEQ multiplex PCR assay, covering 54 Vbeta and 13 Jbeta segments, was used to amplify TCR beta CDR3 regions. PCR amplification bias was corrected using a synthetic template baseline for primer optimization and computational correction. Regarding the original processing steps: Reads were assigned to V, D and J genes according to IMGT and analyzed in immunoSEQ Analyzer, with only productive sequences retained. Clonality was calculated as one minus the Shannon entropy normalized by log2 of the number of productive unique sequences. For each patient and control, public and private clones were evaluated within the 100 most prevalent clones. Clones were defined as Susac-specific if absent from the healthy and MS cohorts, from around 1,100 published viral clones and from other ImmuneACCESS disease sequences. TCRdb handled the public reads itself, with Q25 trimming in fastp and clone calling in MiXCR, and kept productive beta chains. Here each entry gathers all rows of one CDR3 protein and keeps the most common genes and DNA. These V and J calls derive from TCRdb rather than the authors' analysis. The sample profile shows approximately 200,000 distinct CDR3 sequences; approximately 96% of them were found once. The ten biggest clones cover around 0.093% of the sample.

Recombination joined TRBV27 with TRBJ1-4, with TRBD1 tentatively as D gene (5 bases match). The clonotype was recovered from a human donor with multiple sclerosis. The sequencing sample was made of CD4+ T cells from PBMCs. The sequenced DNA is TGTGCCAGCGGGTCCTTGGGGGTTAATAATGAAAAACTGTTTTTT. This yields the protein CASGSLGVNNEKLFF.